This TCR beta chain was found in a study of neurological immune-mediated disorders. As concerns this clonotype: Its antigen remains unknown. The junction departs from germline at one end; a sequencing error may be responsible.

The CDR3 has 15 amino acids. In germline, CDR1 is SNHLY, CDR2 FYNNEI. Findings of the study overall: As far as clinical or MRI features were concerned, none was associated with the multiple sclerosis repertoire cluster.

5'RACE with 10-nucleotide random UMIs generated the cDNA. Sequencing runs each generated in excess of 170 million TCR-beta sequences derived from 15-18 subjects. Via MiXCR, TCRdb re-called the 5' RACE reads, giving one row per CDR3 protein. Counted here are about 74,000 distinct CDR3 sequences, around 5.2% occurring once; the ten biggest clones make up 6.5% to 9%. The sample comprised PBMCs. This rearrangement joins TRBV2 to TRBJ2-6, with D possibly being TRBD1 (8 bases). The sequence derives from a young man with multiple sclerosis. CDR3 protein: CARGQGLSGVNVLTF. In DNA form, the CDR3 reads TGTGCCAGAGGACAGGGACTATCTGGGGTCAACGTCCTGACTTTC.